This T cell receptor beta chain was captured by sequencing in a study of blood T cell repertoires in COVID-19. Repertoires were generated with immunoSEQ multiplex PCR, while TCRdb's copy carries only in-frame clones and drops some. The data hold about 190,000 clones, with 65% to 80% observed a single time. CDR1 SGHAT and CDR2 FQNNGV come from the germline V gene. V was trimmed by 5 bases and J by 3 bases, leaving 13 bases between them. The CDR3 length is 15 residues. The clonotype originates from a woman in her forties or fifties with acute COVID-19. Input material: PBMCs or T cells enriched from blood (not recorded which). V usage is TRBV11-2 and J usage is TRBJ2-2; possibly TRBD2 for D (6 bases). CDR3 residues: CASSRTGEYTGELFF. In DNA form, the CDR3 reads TGTGCCAGCAGCCGAACGGGGGAATACACCGGGGAGCTGTTTTTT.